This entry lists 5 T cell receptor beta chains sequenced from one sample in a study of cytomegalovirus exposure and HLA in healthy donors. Amplification used 60 Vbeta primers and 13 Jbeta primers. Data came from immunoSEQ multiplex PCR; TCRdb stores just in-frame clones and leaves some out. The table shows 150,000 to 200,000 clones, with more than 80% occurring only once. The sequenced sample consisted of PBMCs. Receptors originate from a man between 18 and 29 years old in good health and CMV-seronegative.

This clone was observed a single time. V usage is TRBV6-6 and J usage is TRBJ2-5; 11 bases map to TRBD2. The CDR3 extends over 16 amino acids. CDR1 is MNHNY, CDR2 SVGAGI, per germline (reference sequence). J gave up 3 bases and V 1 base, and 4 bases lay outside the gene matches. The CDR3 nucleotides are TGTGCCAGCAGTTACTTACTAGCGGGAGCGGAAGAGACCCAGTACTTC. Its protein is CASSYLLAGAEETQYF.

The table lists this clone with many counts. The J gene is TRBJ1-5, the V gene TRBV2, with D possibly TRBD1 on 5 matching bases. Between the trimmed V and J ends, which lost 6 bases and 6 bases, there was a span of 12 bases. CDR1 is SNHLY and CDR2 is FYNNEI in the germline V gene. The CDR3 has 13 amino acids. CDR3 region: CASRWRDFQPQHF. CDR3 coding DNA: TGTGCCAGCAGGTGGAGGGACTTTCAGCCCCAGCATTTT.

This clone occurred a few times. The rearrangement joins TRBV19 to TRBJ1-1; D is perhaps TRBD1 (5 bases). Looked up from germline, CDR1 is LNHDA and CDR2 is SQIVND (reference sequence). The CDR3 is made up of 14 amino acids. Between the trimmed V and J ends, which lost 1 base and 1 base, there was a span of 7 bases. In DNA form, the CDR3 reads TGTGCCAGTAGTATAGTCCAGGGGAACACTGAAGCTTTCTTT. It yields the protein CASSIVQGNTEAFF.

CDR3 region: CATSQTGVGSGYTF. For the CDR3, the DNA is TGTGCCACCAGCCAGACAGGGGTCGGGAGTGGCTACACCTTC. The V and J genes are TRBV15 and TRBJ1-2, with TRBD1 matching over 8 bases. The CDR3 consists of 14 residues. J gave up 7 bases and V 5 bases, and 9 bases lay outside the gene matches. From germline, CDR1 is LNHNV and CDR2 YYDKDF (reference sequence).

The rearrangement links TRBV19 to TRBJ1-1; D uncertain. V lost 1 base and J lost 4, with 7 bases in between. This CDR3 has 13 amino acids. The germline V gene has CDR1 LNHDA and CDR2 SQIVND (reference sequence). The CDR3, as DNA: TGTGCCAGTAGTATAGGAGGGAGCACTGAAGCTTTCTTT. It is translated as CASSIGGSTEAFF.